This T cell receptor beta chain was sequenced in a study of CD8 T cells in Susac syndrome. When the RNA was reverse transcribed, random hexamers were used with an input of roughly 0.45 to 1 ug. TCRdb fed the immunoSEQ multiplex PCR reads into MiXCR, producing one record per CDR3 protein. The data show some 170,000 distinct CDR3 sequences, 90% to 95% seen once. This clonotype was seen only once. The V gene lost 4 bases and the J gene lost 1 base, with 10 bases spanning the gap. CDR3 length: 14 amino acids. The germline CDR1 and CDR2 sequences are MGHRA and YSYEKL. The receptor's source is a human donor with Susac syndrome. The sequenced sample consisted of CD4+ T cells from PBMCs. The J gene is TRBJ1-1, the V gene TRBV4-1; TRBD1 might be the D (5 bases). CDR3 nucleotides: TGCGCCAGCAGCCCTGGCGACAGGAACACTGAAGCTTTCTTT. It is translated as CASSPGDRNTEAFF.